The 25 T cell receptor beta chains in this list originate from one sample, sequenced in a study of post-analysis software for immune sequencing data. Broader study findings: Patients carried five TRBV segments more frequently than controls did, and TRBV5-6, TRBV5-1 and TRBV20-1 were among them.

Unique molecular identifiers tagged the TCR beta cDNA libraries. MiXCR, applied by TCRdb to the PCR reads, yields one record per CDR3 protein. The sample shows a few hundred thousand distinct CDR3 sequences, around 34% of them seen only once. For these TCRs, the target antigens are not known. The sequencing input was blood. All receptors come from a girl aged 10-17 years with multiple sclerosis.

Many counts were recorded for this clonotype. This chain uses TRBV6-6 with TRBJ1-2; 11 bases fit TRBD1. The germline CDR1 and CDR2 sequences are MNHNY and SVGAGI (reference sequence). V shed 6 bases and J 8 bases; nucleotides not matched to a gene: 2. CDR3 length equals 12 residues. The CDR3 coding sequence is TGTGCCAGCAGGGGACAGGGGGGAGGCTACACCTTC. It translates to CASRGQGGGYTF.

The chain recombines TRBV27 with TRBJ2-5, with TRBD1 matching 8 bases. CDR3 length: 13 amino acids. The ends lost 6 bases at V and 5 bases at J; junction bases unmatched: 5. Germline V gene data show CDR1 as MNHEY and CDR2 as SMNVEV (reference sequence). The CDR3 region is CASRRTGRETQYF. CDR3 nucleotides: TGTGCCAGCAGGAGGACAGGGCGGGAGACCCAGTACTTC.

This clonotype was seen many times. V and J are TRBV5-1 and TRBJ1-2; 8 bases align to TRBD1. Germline V gene data show CDR1 as SGHRS and CDR2 as YFSETQ. The CDR3 length is 13 residues. The trim removed 5 bases at V and 7 bases at J, leaving 7 bases unmatched. The CDR3, as DNA: TGCGCCAGCAGTCGAGACAGGGGCTCTGGCTACACCTTC. Its translation: CASSRDRGSGYTF.

The chain is built from TRBV27 and TRBJ2-7, with TRBD2 as a possible D gene (5 bases). The CDR3 is 13 residues long. Trimming stripped 5 bases from V and 4 bases from J, with 12 bases between. Germline-derived CDR1 and CDR2 are MNHEY and SMNVEV (reference sequence). The CDR3 loop reads CASSPQLGYEQYF. CDR3 nucleotide sequence: TGTGCCAGCAGTCCACAACTAGGTTACGAGCAGTACTTC.

Turning to this clonotype: A much larger clone sits a single nucleotide away, making a read error possible. The chain recombines TRBV5-1 with TRBJ2-5, with D possibly being TRBD1 or TRBD2 (5 bases each). This CDR3 region has 15 residues. In germline, CDR1 is SGHRS, CDR2 YFSETQ. Trimming took off 3 bases at V and 0 bases at J, with 12 bases between the two ends. Here the CDR3 DNA reads TGCGCCAGCAGCTCGGGAAGGGGTGACCAAGAGACCCAGTACTTC. Translated, it gives CASSSGRGDQETQYF.

There are many counts of this clonotype. The rearrangement uses TRBV6-2 or TRBV6-3 and TRBJ1-2; tentative D call: TRBD1 (6 bases). Germline-derived CDR1 and CDR2 are MNHEY and SVGEGT. The CDR3 length is 13 residues. The V end was cut by 2 bases, the J end by 5 bases, with 9 bases between. CDR3 sequence reads: CASSYDRSYGYTF. The CDR3 nucleotides are TGTGCCAGCAGTTACGACAGGTCATATGGCTACACCTTC.

The chain recombines TRBV3-1 with TRBJ2-6; D remains unclear. V shed 2 bases and J shed 7 bases, with 6 bases lying between them. This CDR3 region has 13 residues. CDR1 and CDR2 (germline): LGHDT, YNNKEL (reference sequence). CDR3 residues: CASSQLGANVLTF. CDR3 bases: TGTGCCAGCAGCCAACTGGGCGCCAACGTCCTGACTTTC.

This clonotype was counted between two and nine times. This chain connects TRBV4-1 to TRBJ1-2, with D perhaps matching TRBD1 (5 bases). Trimming shortened V by 0 bases and J by 4 bases, and 15 bases separated the two germline ends. Per the germline V gene, CDR1 is MGHRA and CDR2 is YSYEKL. The CDR3 consists of 16 residues. CDR3 region: CASSQDGGRESYGYTF. CDR3 nucleotides: TGCGCCAGCAGCCAAGATGGCGGCAGGGAGAGCTATGGCTACACCTTC.

This clonotype was observed at least ten times. The CDR3 protein is CSVLHTDTQYF. CDR3 DNA: TGCAGCGTTTTGCACACAGATACGCAGTATTTT. The chain combines TRBV29-1 with TRBJ2-3; no firm D call. The CDR3 is made up of 11 amino acids. The V gene's germline CDR1 is SQVTM and CDR2 ANQGSEA. V lost 5 bases and J 2 bases, leaving 5 bases between the germline ends.

The V and J genes are TRBV20-1 and TRBJ2-2; TRBD1 might be the D (6 bases). The ends were cut back, 6 bases at V and 2 bases at J, with 10 bases in the middle. There are 13 residues in the CDR3. Looked up from germline, CDR1 is DFQATT and CDR2 is SNEGSKA (reference sequence). CDR3 protein: CSARGLNTGELFF. CDR3 bases: TGCAGTGCCAGGGGCCTCAACACCGGGGAGCTGTTTTTT.

This clonotype was seen more than once but under ten times. The genes are TRBV4-2 and TRBJ1-4, with 9 bases identical to TRBD1. The V gene's germline CDR1 is LGHNA and CDR2 YNFKEQ. The CDR3 extends over 15 amino acids. V shed 3 bases and J 7 bases; nucleotides not matched to a gene: 6. The CDR3 region is CASSHEQGATEKLFF. The CDR3 DNA reads TGTGCCAGCAGCCATGAACAGGGGGCCACTGAAAAACTGTTTTTT.

This clonotype was counted ten times or more. The chain is built from TRBV6-2 or TRBV6-3 and TRBJ2-1; 9 bases are a match to TRBD2. This CDR3 is built from 15 residues. Germline lookup yields CDR1 MNHEY and CDR2 SVGEGT. V trimming: 2 bases; J trimming: 7 bases; junction bases outside the gene matches: 6. The CDR3 region has the DNA TGTGCCAGCAGTTACCGCCAGCGGGAGGTGAATGAGCAGTTCTTC. Amino acids: CASSYRQREVNEQFF.

This clonotype was observed at least ten times. The chain uses TRBV7-8 and TRBJ1-1; D perhaps matches TRBD1 (6 bases). This CDR3 has 17 amino acids. With 1 base removed from V and 5 bases from J, the gap between germline ends came to 20 bases. The germline V gene has CDR1 SGHVS and CDR2 FQNEAQ. The CDR3 is CASSLEPLLGQGTEAFF. In nucleotides, the CDR3 is TGTGCCAGCAGCTTAGAGCCGCTCCTGGGGCAGGGGACTGAAGCTTTCTTT. The full variable domain, completed using reference TRBV7-8 and TRBJ1-1, is GAGVSQSPRYKVAKRGQDVALRCDPISGHVSLFWYQQALGQGPEFLTYFQNEAQLDKSGLPSDRFFAERPEGSVSTLKIQRTQQEDSAVYLCASSLEPLLGQGTEAFFGQGTRLTVV.

This sequence joins TRBV25-1 and TRBJ2-4; TRBD1 agrees at 10 bases. Germline V lookup: CDR1 MGHDK, CDR2 SYGVNS. J was trimmed by 0 bases and V by 5 bases; bases with no gene match: 7. The CDR3 runs to 17 residues. CDR3 protein: CASSSPGTGVAKNIQYF. CDR3 coding DNA: TGTGCCAGCAGTAGCCCCGGGACAGGGGTAGCCAAAAACATTCAGTACTTC.

The J gene is TRBJ2-5, the V gene TRBV5-6, with TRBD1 as a possible D gene (6 bases). Germline V gene lookup returns CDR1 SGHDT and CDR2 YYEEEE. The CDR3 runs 15 residues. V was cut by 7 bases and J by 1 base, with 17 bases left in between. The CDR3 bases are TGTGCCAGCCGAGGAGAGGGGGAAGGCCAAGAGACCCAGTACTTC. Amino acid sequence: CASRGEGEGQETQYF.

Details on this clonotype: This could be a read error, since a much larger clone is one nucleotide away. The J gene is TRBJ2-7, the V gene TRBV28, with a possible D match to TRBD1 (5 bases). CDR1 and CDR2 (germline): MDHEN, SYDVKM. The CDR3 length is 13 residues. Between the trimmed V and J ends, which lost 2 bases and 8 bases, there was a span of 13 bases. CDR3 in amino acids: CASSLQGSNKQYF. The CDR3 nucleotides read TGTGCCAGCAGTTTACAGGGTAGCAACAAGCAGTACTTC.

There are many counts of this clonotype. The chain combines TRBV6-5 with TRBJ1-5, with 7 bases identical to TRBD1. V lost 4 bases, J lost 0 bases, and 12 bases stayed unmatched. CDR1 MNHEY and CDR2 SVGAGI come from the germline V gene. The CDR3 sequence is 18 residues long. The CDR3 is CASSSVQGQTYSNQPQHF. In nucleotides, the CDR3 is TGTGCCAGCAGTTCCGTCCAGGGACAGACCTATAGCAATCAGCCCCAGCATTTT.

The table lists this clonotype with a few counts. The V gene is TRBV28, the J gene TRBJ2-1, with TRBD2 identical over 10 bases. J lost 7 bases, V lost 6 bases, and 9 bases had no gene match. Germline V lookup: CDR1 MDHEN, CDR2 SYDVKM. This CDR3 has 15 amino acids. CDR3 residues: CASSPTGLASNEQFF. Written as DNA, the CDR3 is TGTGCCAGCAGCCCAACGGGACTAGCGAGTAATGAGCAGTTCTTC.

The V call is TRBV28, the J call TRBJ2-7; tentatively, D is TRBD1 (5 bases). From germline, CDR1 is MDHEN and CDR2 SYDVKM. This CDR3 is built from 14 residues. V lost 2 bases, J lost 3 bases, and 11 bases lay in between. CDR3 sequence (DNA): TGTGCCAGCAGTTTAATGGACACTGACTACGAGCAGTACTTC. As protein: CASSLMDTDYEQYF.

This clonotype showed up many times. This chain connects TRBV7-9 to TRBJ2-1; no clear D gene. The CDR3 runs 13 residues. V was shortened by 5 bases and J by 8 bases, with 13 bases between the two germline ends. CDR1 is SEHNR and CDR2 is FQNEAQ in the germline V gene (reference sequence). As DNA, the CDR3 is TGTGCCAGCAGCGCCCCAAGTAGCCATGAGCAGTTCTTC. This codes for CASSAPSSHEQFF.

For this clonotype: One base away lies a much larger clone, so this may be a sequencing read error. The CDR3 DNA follows: TGTGCCAGCAACGAGGGCAGAAATTCACCCCCCCACTTT. Translation: CASNEGRNSPPHF. The V call is TRBV9, the J call TRBJ1-6, with no clear D. This CDR3 has 13 amino acids. CDR1 and CDR2 (germline): SGDLS, YYNGEE. Based on the CDR3 plus reference TRBV9 and TRBJ1-6, the full variable domain is DSGVTQTPKHLITATGQRVTLRCSPRSGDLSVYWYQQSLDQGLQFLIQYYNGEERAKGNILERFSAQQFPDLHSELNLSSLELGDSALYFCASNEGRNSPPHFGNGTRLTVT.

This clonotype has only a few counts. The chain carries TRBV19 and TRBJ1-4; D uncertain. The length of the CDR3 is 13 residues. V was shortened by 3 bases and J by 7 bases, with 9 bases between the two germline ends. Germline-derived CDR1 and CDR2 are LNHDA and SQIVND (reference sequence). The CDR3 bases are TGTGCCAGTAGTATCAACAGAGGTGAAAAACTGTTTTTT. It specifies CASSINRGEKLFF.

A few counts support this clonotype. The chain links TRBV7-2 to TRBJ1-1; 8 bases are shared with TRBD1. The V segment lost 1 base and the J segment 4 bases; nucleotides outside the gene matches: 14. The CDR3 loop spans 18 amino acids. The germline V gene encodes CDR1 SGHTA and CDR2 FQGNSA. CDR3 region: CASSLGSGGEKLSTEAFF. DNA of the CDR3: TGTGCCAGCAGCTTAGGATCAGGGGGCGAAAAGTTAAGCACTGAAGCTTTCTTT.

The table lists this clonotype with many counts. The V gene is TRBV3-1, the J gene TRBJ1-2, with 7 nucleotides matching TRBD1. Looked up from germline, CDR1 is LGHDT and CDR2 is YNNKEL (reference sequence). The CDR3 extends over 11 amino acids. V was pared by 6 bases and J by 10 bases, with 5 bases of the junction left unmatched. CDR3 in DNA: TGTGCCAGCAGTGACAGGGTACTCTACACCTTC. As protein: CASSDRVLYTF.

The sample holds many counts of this clonotype. The genes are TRBV4-2 and TRBJ2-7; D call uncertain. The CDR3 has 15 residues. The germline V gene encodes CDR1 LGHNA and CDR2 YNFKEQ. V lost 0 bases, J lost 3 bases, and 12 bases lay in between. The chain's CDR3 is CASSQESVGFYEQYF. CDR3 in DNA: TGTGCCAGCAGCCAAGAGTCGGTGGGTTTCTACGAGCAGTACTTC.